One and the same sample provided the 8 T cell receptor beta chains below, sequenced in a study of human T cells and chemical hapten exposure. TCRdb passed the RACE reads through MiXCR, listing each CDR3 protein once. Here the sample spans over 100,000 distinct CDR3 sequences, approximately 10% being singletons. Time point here: patch test 3, about 24 weeks after DPC sensitization. As for treatment: therapeutic diphenylcyclopropenone sensitization with weekly scalp DPC. Sequences were derived from whole blood, sampled in connection with sensitization to the hapten diphenylcyclopropenone (DPC). The receptors originated from a woman in her 50s with alopecia areata. Some clones in this sample may be carry-over from other donors' samples.

V gene TRBV5-4 combines with J gene TRBJ2-1; 7 bases align to TRBD2. The CDR3 is 14 amino acids. V was pared by 0 bases and J by 12 bases, with 9 bases of the junction left unmatched. In germline, CDR1 is SGHNT, CDR2 YYREEE (reference sequence). The CDR3 loop is CASSLERGGSGQFF. The CDR3 DNA follows: TGTGCCAGCAGCTTGGAGAGGGGCGGGAGTGGGCAGTTCTTC.

The gene calls are TRBV7-8 and TRBJ2-1, with D perhaps TRBD2 (7 bases). V lost 6 bases and J lost 10, with 22 bases in between. This CDR3 contains 15 residues. Germline assignment: CDR1 SGHVS and CDR2 FQNEAQ. Here the CDR3 reads CASRGGRSGTWEQFF. CDR3 nucleotides: TGTGCCAGCAGGGGGGGGCGGTCCGGGACGTGGGAGCAGTTCTTC.

This chain uses TRBV6-5 with TRBJ1-1; D might be TRBD1 (5 bases). The germline V gene encodes CDR1 MNHEY and CDR2 SVGAGI. The CDR3 covers 14 residues. Trimming stripped 3 bases from V and 0 bases from J, with 8 bases between. The CDR3 DNA reads as TGTGCCAGCAGTTATCAGGGTTTGAACACTGAAGCTTTCTTT. Amino acid sequence: CASSYQGLNTEAFF.

This clonotype was observed at least ten times. The rearrangement uses TRBV5-1 and TRBJ2-7; TRBD2 matches at 8 bases. There are 16 residues in the CDR3. CDR1 and CDR2 from the germline V gene are SGHRS and YFSETQ. With V trimmed by 4 bases and J by 2 bases, 11 bases remained unmatched. The CDR3 here is CASSPISGGGPYEQYF. CDR3 DNA sequence: TGCGCCAGCAGCCCCATATCGGGGGGGGGCCCCTACGAGCAGTACTTC.

This clonotype appeared a few times. The rearrangement uses TRBV13 and TRBJ2-7; 10 positions match TRBD2. Germline CDR1 is PRHDT and CDR2 is FYEKMQ (reference sequence). V dropped 3 bases and J dropped 5; count of bases not matched to a gene: 4. The CDR3 covers 14 residues. The CDR3 here is CASSFASGGHEQYF. The DNA for the CDR3 is TGTGCCAGCAGCTTTGCTAGCGGGGGTCACGAGCAGTACTTC.

This clonotype has more than one count but fewer than ten. In nucleotides, the CDR3 is TGCAGCGTTCAGCAGACAGGGTTAAACACTGAAGCTTTCTTT. It codes for CSVQQTGLNTEAFF. The V call is TRBV29-1, the J call TRBJ1-1; 7 nucleotides line up with TRBD1. Germline-derived CDR1 and CDR2 are SQVTM and ANQGSEA. There are 14 residues in the CDR3. The V and J ends lost 5 bases and 2 bases, in that order; junction bases with no gene match: 8.

This clonotype was detected ten times or more. The V gene is TRBV6-1, the J gene TRBJ2-7; the match to TRBD1 covers 10 bases. The CDR3 covers 15 residues. V lost 8 bases and J lost 4; bases outside the gene matches: 11. Looked up from germline, CDR1 is MNHNS and CDR2 is SASEGT. The chain's CDR3 is CASGDPGQGTYEQYF. CDR3 nucleotides: TGTGCCAGCGGAGATCCGGGACAGGGGACGTACGAGCAGTACTTC.

The chain is built from TRBV6-1 and TRBJ1-5; D remains ambiguous. Germline V CDR1 and CDR2: MNHNS, SASEGT. The V end was cut by 4 bases, the J end by 2 bases, with 9 bases between. This CDR3 is 14 amino acids long. The chain's CDR3 is CASSVGLGNQPQHF. CDR3 bases: TGTGCCAGCAGTGTGGGGTTGGGCAATCAGCCCCAGCATTTT.